The 16 T cell receptor beta chains given below trace back to one sample, sequenced in a study of control samples from healthy donors and cancer patients. The method was immunoSEQ multiplex PCR; TCRdb's version includes in-frame clones alone and lacks a portion of them. There are under 80,000 clones in the sample; roughly 92% occur only once, and 6% to 8% lies in the top ten. The source material was blood. All receptors derive from a woman in her thirties or forties in good health.

This clone has only a few counts. The chain couples TRBV18 to TRBJ2-3; 10 nucleotides agree with TRBD1. This CDR3 contains 16 residues. The germline gives CDR1 KGHSH, CDR2 LQKENI. V gave up 4 bases and J gave up 1 base; unmatched junction bases: 5. CDR3 residues: CASSRMGTGGTDTQYF. Written as DNA, the CDR3 is TGTGCCAGCTCACGAATGGGGACAGGGGGCACAGATACGCAGTATTTT.

This chain joins TRBV6-2 or TRBV6-3 and TRBJ1-2; D remains unclear. The CDR3 has 12 amino acids. V was pared by 2 bases and J by 6 bases, with 7 bases between. Germline V gives CDR1 MNHEY, CDR2 SVGEGT. CDR3 in DNA: TGTGCCAGCAGTTACGGAAGGAATGGCTACACCTTC. It yields the protein CASSYGRNGYTF.

About this clone itself: Mismatch with germline at one junction end may stem from a read error. The gene calls are TRBV7-7 and TRBJ1-4; tentatively, D is TRBD1 (6 bases). Germline CDR1 reads SSHAT; CDR2 reads FNYEAQ (reference sequence). The CDR3 totals 13 residues. CDR3 sequence: CASSRDINEKLFF. Here the CDR3 DNA reads TGTGCTAGCAGCCGGGACATTAATGAAAAACTGTTTTTT.

This chain joins TRBV5-1 and TRBJ2-7, with D possibly being TRBD1 (6 bases). Trimming shortened V by 7 bases and J by 2 bases, and 16 bases separated the two germline ends. There are 14 residues in the CDR3. Germline CDR1 and CDR2: SGHRS and YFSETQ. CDR3 sequence: CASGSWGPTYEQYF. The CDR3, as DNA: TGCGCCAGCGGGTCTTGGGGGCCCACCTACGAGCAGTACTTC. The whole variable domain, filled in from reference TRBV5-1 and TRBJ2-7, reads KAGVTQTPRYLIKTRGQQVTLSCSPISGHRSVSWYQQTPGQGLQFLFEYFSETQRNKGNFPGRFSGRQFSNSRSEMNVSTLELGDSALYLCASGSWGPTYEQYFGPGTRLTVT.

The chain employs TRBV9 and TRBJ1-2; the D is unclear. Between the trimmed V and J ends, which lost 0 bases and 8 bases, there was a span of 2 bases. The CDR3 loop spans 10 amino acids. In germline, CDR1 is SGDLS, CDR2 YYNGEE. The CDR3 DNA reads TGTGCCAGCAGCGTAGGAGGCTACACCTTC. This encodes CASSVGGYTF. Complete variable domain (other parts from reference TRBV9 and TRBJ1-2): DSGVTQTPKHLITATGQRVTLRCSPRSGDLSVYWYQQSLDQGLQFLIQYYNGEERAKGNILERFSAQQFPDLHSELNLSSLELGDSALYFCASSVGGYTFGSGTRLTVV.

The rearrangement uses TRBV12-3 or TRBV12-4 and TRBJ2-1, with no clear D. The CDR3 extends over 10 amino acids. V was shortened by 9 bases and J by 7 bases, with 7 bases between the two germline ends. CDR3 bases: TGTGCCAGTAAGTTAAATGAGCAGTTCTTC. Its translation: CASKLNEQFF.

The J gene is TRBJ1-5, the V gene TRBV9, with D possibly being TRBD1 (5 bases). Trimming removed 3 bases at V and 11 bases at J, with 15 bases between. Germline assignment: CDR1 SGDLS and CDR2 YYNGEE. CDR3 length: 13 residues. The CDR3 reads CASSAGDERSQHF. CDR3 DNA sequence: TGTGCCAGCAGCGCGGGGGACGAAAGGTCCCAGCATTTT.

The chain couples TRBV15 to TRBJ2-1; 7 bases agree with TRBD2. The CDR3 contains 23 residues. J was trimmed by 2 bases and V by 2 bases; bases with no gene match: 27. Germline values: CDR1 LNHNV, CDR2 YYDKDF (reference sequence). The CDR3 coding sequence is TGTGCCACCAGCAGATCGCCCCACAGCGTCTCAGCGGGGTTGGTTTTTCCCTACAATGAGCAGTTCTTC. This sequence encodes CATSRSPHSVSAGLVFPYNEQFF.

The chain recombines TRBV6-4 with TRBJ1-6, with a tentative D call TRBD1 (5 bases). Germline assignment: CDR1 MRHNA and CDR2 SNTAGT. V lost 4 bases to trimming and J lost 9 bases, with 10 bases between them. The CDR3 has 13 residues. The CDR3 coding sequence is TGTGCCAGCAGTGCCGACAGAATTTCACCCCTCCACTTT. Translating it yields CASSADRISPLHF.

The rearrangement links TRBV10-2 to TRBJ2-5; 8 positions match TRBD2. Germline V gene data show CDR1 as WSHSY and CDR2 as SAAADI. The V segment lost 7 bases and the J segment 4 bases; nucleotides outside the gene matches: 2. The CDR3 length is 12 residues. The CDR3 DNA sequence: TGCGCCAGCACCCTAGCGGGAGAGACCCAGTACTTC. As protein: CASTLAGETQYF.

This chain connects TRBV6-5 to TRBJ1-5; 9 bases match TRBD1. After removal of 0 bases from V and 7 bases from J, the junction contained 4 bases not matched to a gene. The germline CDR1 and CDR2 sequences are MNHEY and SVGAGI. This CDR3 region has 15 residues. The CDR3 DNA sequence: TGTGCCAGCAGTTACTCGGGGACAGGGCGGCAGCCCCAGCATTTT. Translated, it gives CASSYSGTGRQPQHF.

The chain combines TRBV5-6 with TRBJ1-2, with D unresolved. Trimming took 5 bases from V and 0 from J, leaving 14 bases between them. Germline lookup yields CDR1 SGHDT and CDR2 YYEEEE. This CDR3 has 15 residues. In DNA form, the CDR3 reads TGTGCCAGCAGTTCAACGAAAGTTCCTAACTATGGCTACACCTTC. Translated, it gives CASSSTKVPNYGYTF.

The chain has TRBV7-9 and TRBJ2-1; D uncertain. Germline-derived CDR1 and CDR2 are SEHNR and FQNEAQ (reference sequence). The CDR3 is 18 residues long. The V gene lost 4 bases and the J gene lost 2 bases, with 21 bases spanning the gap. CDR3 bases: TGTGCCAGCAGCTCACCCAAAAGACTCCCTCACCCCTACAATGAGCAGTTCTTC. Its protein product is CASSSPKRLPHPYNEQFF. Supplemented by reference TRBV7-9 and TRBJ2-1, the full variable domain reads DTGVSQNPRHKITKRGQNVTFRCDPISEHNRLYWYRQTLGQGPEFLTYFQNEAQLEKSRLLSDRFSAERPKGSFSTLEIQRTEQGDSAMYLCASSSPKRLPHPYNEQFFGPGTRLTVL.

This CDR3 is CASSLQGGVIRDTQYF. CDR3 DNA sequence: TGCGCCAGCAGCTTGCAAGGGGGGGTCATTCGGGATACGCAGTATTTT. The V and J genes are TRBV5-1 and TRBJ2-3; a possible D gene is TRBD2 (7 bases). Trimming took off 1 base at V and 6 bases at J, with 18 bases between the two ends. This CDR3 spans 16 amino acids. Germline CDR1 SGHRS, CDR2 YFSETQ. Combining the CDR3 with reference TRBV5-1 and TRBJ2-3 gives the whole variable domain KAGVTQTPRYLIKTRGQQVTLSCSPISGHRSVSWYQQTPGQGLQFLFEYFSETQRNKGNFPGRFSGRQFSNSRSEMNVSTLELGDSALYLCASSLQGGVIRDTQYFGPGTRLTVL.

The chain combines TRBV9 with TRBJ2-3; D possibly uses TRBD1 or TRBD2 (6 bases each). The CDR3 has 15 residues. CDR1 SGDLS and CDR2 YYNGEE come from the germline V gene. The ends were cut back, 2 bases at V and 0 bases at J, with 10 bases in the middle. The CDR3 reads CASSVRGQSTDTQYF. The CDR3, as DNA: TGTGCCAGCAGCGTTCGGGGGCAGAGCACAGATACGCAGTATTTT.

The chain has TRBV7-8 and TRBJ1-4; no reliable D call. The CDR3 is made up of 16 amino acids. In germline, CDR1 is SGHVS, CDR2 FQNEAQ. V gave up 5 bases and J gave up 5 bases, with 18 bases separating them. The CDR3: CASSPRGQARNEKLFF. DNA for the CDR3: TGTGCCAGCAGCCCCAGAGGCCAGGCCCGAAATGAAAAACTGTTTTTT.